This entry lists 30 T cell receptor beta chains sequenced from one sample in a study of identical twins. TCRdb passed the 5' RACE reads through MiXCR, listing each CDR3 protein once. The table lists approximately 240,000 distinct CDR3 sequences, over 12% of them singletons. Source material: memory (CD45RO+) T cells sorted from blood. The receptors stem from a woman aged 18 to 35 in good health.

There are many counts of this clonotype. This chain uses TRBV25-1 with TRBJ1-5; no clear D. V was clipped by 4 bases and J by 7 bases, with 14 bases between them. The CDR3 is 14 amino acids. The germline CDR1 and CDR2 sequences are MGHDK and SYGVNS. The CDR3 sequence is CASSAGSGEQPQHF. In DNA form, the CDR3 reads TGTGCCAGCAGTGCGGGGTCAGGAGAGCAGCCCCAGCATTTT.

As concerns this clonotype: This clone may be a read error of a much larger clone one base away. The rearrangement joins TRBV9 to TRBJ1-2, with 7 bases identical to TRBD1. V was pared by 6 bases and J by 4 bases, with 6 bases of the junction left unmatched. The CDR3 covers 13 residues. Germline values: CDR1 SGDLS, CDR2 YYNGEE. For the CDR3, the DNA is TGTGCCAGCATCACACAGGGGACCTATGGCTACACCTTC. It yields the protein CASITQGTYGYTF. The entire variable domain, with the rest obtained from reference TRBV9 and TRBJ1-2, is as follows: DSGVTQTPKHLITATGQRVTLRCSPRSGDLSVYWYQQSLDQGLQFLIQYYNGEERAKGNILERFSAQQFPDLHSELNLSSLELGDSALYFCASITQGTYGYTFGSGTRLTVV.

This clonotype was seen many times. The chain uses TRBV15 and TRBJ1-1; D remains unclear. Germline V gene lookup returns CDR1 LNHNV and CDR2 YYDKDF (reference sequence). This CDR3 contains 15 residues. V was pared by 0 bases and J by 0 bases, with 8 bases between. The chain's CDR3 is CATSREKGVNTEAFF. CDR3 DNA sequence: TGTGCCACCAGCAGAGAGAAGGGCGTGAACACTGAAGCTTTCTTT.

The chain employs TRBV12-3 or TRBV12-4 and TRBJ1-4, with a tentative D call TRBD1 (6 bases). Trimming shortened V by 8 bases and J by 8 bases, and 12 bases separated the two germline ends. The CDR3 sequence is 12 residues long. CDR3 loop: CASRGGSEKLFF. CDR3 DNA: TGTGCCAGCCGAGGGGGGTCCGAAAAACTGTTTTTT.

This clonotype was detected only a few times. The genes are TRBV7-8 and TRBJ2-5, with TRBD2 matching over 13 bases. The germline V gene has CDR1 SGHVS and CDR2 FQNEAQ. The J segment lost 5 bases and the V segment lost 5 bases, leaving 5 bases of the junction unmatched. The CDR3 consists of 15 residues. CDR3 loop: CASSQGLAGSETQYF. DNA of the CDR3: TGTGCCAGCAGCCAGGGACTAGCGGGATCCGAGACCCAGTACTTC.

The chain recombines TRBV19 with TRBJ2-1; the match to TRBD2 covers 7 bases. CDR1 and CDR2 (germline): LNHDA, SQIVND (reference sequence). There are 17 residues in the CDR3. The V segment lost 3 bases and the J segment 2 bases; nucleotides outside the gene matches: 10. The CDR3 spells CASSMNGGRGTYNEQFF. The CDR3 DNA sequence: TGTGCCAGTAGTATGAATGGCGGGAGAGGGACCTACAATGAGCAGTTCTTC.

The sample holds a few counts of this clonotype. The chain couples TRBV12-3 or TRBV12-4 to TRBJ2-7; TRBD2 might be the D (6 bases). Trimming removed 5 bases from V and 4 bases from J, with 15 bases in between. There are 14 residues in the CDR3. CDR3 protein: CASSQGPGGYEQYF. The CDR3 DNA is TGTGCCAGCAGTCAGGGACCCGGGGGATACGAGCAGTACTTC.

This chain uses TRBV12-3 or TRBV12-4 with TRBJ1-2, with TRBD1 identical over 8 bases. The V segment lost 0 bases and the J segment 0 bases; nucleotides outside the gene matches: 0. The CDR3 is made up of 15 amino acids. The CDR3 sequence: CASSLATGANYGYTF. Written as DNA, the CDR3 is TGTGCCAGCAGTTTAGCGACAGGGGCTAACTATGGCTACACCTTC.

The table lists this clonotype with many counts. This rearrangement joins TRBV12-3 or TRBV12-4 to TRBJ1-1, with D hard to call. The CDR3 covers 12 residues. With 3 bases removed from V and 8 bases from J, the gap between germline ends came to 10 bases. The CDR3 sequence: CASSLGSSEAFF. CDR3 DNA: TGTGCCAGCAGTTTGGGCAGCTCAGAAGCTTTCTTT.

In this sample, this clonotype turned up a few times. The genes are TRBV5-5 and TRBJ1-2; 8 bases are a match to TRBD1. This CDR3 has 16 amino acids. With V trimmed by 0 bases and J by 6 bases, 10 bases remained unmatched. CDR1 is SGHKS, CDR2 YYEKEE, per germline (reference sequence). CDR3 sequence (DNA): TGTGCCAGCAGCTTGGAGTCCGGACAGGGTGTCCATGGCTACACCTTC. Amino acids: CASSLESGQGVHGYTF.

This clonotype was recorded once. The genes are TRBV12-3 or TRBV12-4 and TRBJ2-3, with 8 bases matching TRBD2. With V trimmed by 2 bases and J by 14 bases, 9 bases remained unmatched. This CDR3 has 13 amino acids. CDR3 protein: CASSLKGPAGVYF. DNA of the CDR3: TGTGCCAGCAGTTTAAAGGGACCAGCGGGAGTGTATTTT.

The chain joins TRBV7-8 to TRBJ2-7; D gene unclear. The CDR3 covers 15 residues. Germline lookup yields CDR1 SGHVS and CDR2 FQNEAQ. Trimming stripped 1 base from V and 0 bases from J, with 10 bases between. The CDR3 region is CASSLVSGGSYEQYF. The CDR3 DNA follows: TGTGCCAGCAGCTTAGTTTCAGGCGGCTCCTACGAGCAGTACTTC.

This clonotype showed up just a few times. V gene TRBV30 combines with J gene TRBJ1-1, with D hard to call. With 1 base removed from V and 4 bases from J, the gap between germline ends came to 10 bases. CDR3 length equals 13 residues. CDR1 is GTSNPN, CDR2 SVGIG, per germline (reference sequence). This CDR3 reads CAWSGNGGTEAFF. CDR3 in DNA: TGTGCCTGGAGTGGAAACGGAGGCACTGAAGCTTTCTTT.

The table lists this clonotype with a few counts. This chain joins TRBV15 and TRBJ2-2; the D is unclear. This CDR3 is built from 18 residues. Trimming removed 0 bases from V and 1 base from J, with 15 bases in between. Germline V gene lookup returns CDR1 LNHNV and CDR2 YYDKDF (reference sequence). CDR3 in DNA: TGTGCCACCAGCAGAGATTCCCCCCTCGGCTTGAACACCGGGGAGCTGTTTTTT. This translates into CATSRDSPLGLNTGELFF.

This clonotype was counted a few times. The rearrangement joins TRBV7-9 to TRBJ1-1, with TRBD1 matching over 7 bases. The V segment lost 4 bases and the J segment 5 bases; nucleotides outside the gene matches: 7. CDR1 is SEHNR, CDR2 FQNEAQ, per germline (reference sequence). The CDR3 extends over 14 amino acids. This CDR3 is CASSWGQPSTEAFF. DNA for the CDR3: TGTGCCAGCAGCTGGGGACAGCCTAGTACTGAAGCTTTCTTT.

This clonotype was observed a few times. CDR3 sequence reads: CASGDFSLNSNQPQHF. The DNA for the CDR3 is TGTGCCAGCGGAGATTTCAGTCTCAATAGCAATCAGCCCCAGCATTTT. J is TRBJ1-5 and V is TRBV27, with no clear D. Trimming pared 8 bases from V and 0 bases from J, leaving 17 bases between. The CDR3 spans 16 residues. Germline V gives CDR1 MNHEY, CDR2 SMNVEV (reference sequence).

The chain has TRBV6-1 and TRBJ2-1, with D perhaps TRBD2 (6 bases). CDR3 length equals 19 residues. Per germline, CDR1 MNHNS and CDR2 SASEGT. V was pared by 5 bases and J by 5 bases, with 28 bases between. In nucleotides, the CDR3 is TGTGCCAGCAGTCGCCGGGCCAGGATTAGGAGGGCATTGGACAATGAGCAGTTCTTC. This sequence encodes CASSRRARIRRALDNEQFF.

The chain uses TRBV2 and TRBJ1-1; D is uncertain. The CDR3 runs 13 residues. In germline, CDR1 is SNHLY, CDR2 FYNNEI. Trimming took 8 bases from V and 1 from J, leaving 11 bases between them. The CDR3 loop is CASEVRQNTEAFF. CDR3 nucleotides: TGTGCCAGCGAAGTTCGTCAGAACACTGAAGCTTTCTTT.

V usage is TRBV24-1 and J usage is TRBJ2-5, with 11 bases that match TRBD1. The V gene end was trimmed by 3 bases and the J gene end by 4 bases; junction bases not matched to a gene: 6. There are 16 residues in the CDR3. The V gene's germline CDR1 is KGHDR and CDR2 SFDVKD. CDR3 region: CATSDPRGTGGETQYF. CDR3 nucleotides: TGTGCCACCAGTGATCCACGCGGGACAGGGGGAGAGACCCAGTACTTC.

This chain connects TRBV21-1 to TRBJ2-7; the table's TRBD1 call for D was not verified on the DNA. TRBV21-1 is marked as a pseudogene. This CDR3 comprises 16 residues. The CDR3 DNA reads as TGTGCCAGCACCCAAAGGAAGGGGTCCCTATCCTACGAGCAGTACTTC. This sequence encodes CASTQRKGSLSYEQYF.

This rearrangement joins TRBV18 to TRBJ2-3, with D unclear. Per the germline V gene, CDR1 is KGHSH and CDR2 is LQKENI. CDR3 length: 14 amino acids. V dropped 0 bases and J dropped 2 bases, with 6 bases sitting between them. The CDR3 here is CASSPPSTTDTQYF. The CDR3 DNA reads as TGTGCCAGCTCACCACCGAGCACCACAGATACGCAGTATTTT.

The genes are TRBV25-1 and TRBJ1-2; TRBD1 might be the D (5 bases). V lost 7 bases to trimming and J lost 4 bases, with 13 bases between them. CDR3 length: 13 amino acids. Per the germline V gene, CDR1 is MGHDK and CDR2 is SYGVNS. The CDR3 coding sequence is TGTGCCAGCACCCGAGGTCAGGGCTATGGCTACACCTTC. It codes for CASTRGQGYGYTF.

The J gene is TRBJ2-1, the V gene TRBV7-2, with D perhaps being TRBD1 or TRBD2 (5 bases each). Germline assignment: CDR1 SGHTA and CDR2 FQGNSA. V gave up 6 bases and J gave up 13 bases, with 22 bases separating them. The CDR3 is made up of 14 amino acids. The CDR3 sequence is CASRHRDRARSQFF. The CDR3 nucleotides read TGTGCCAGCAGACACCGGGACCGCGCCCGGTCCCAGTTCTTC.

This clonotype came up a few times. This chain connects TRBV11-3 to TRBJ2-3, with TRBD1 matching 9 bases. The V segment lost 2 bases and the J segment 9 bases; nucleotides outside the gene matches: 3. The CDR3 has 13 amino acids. The V gene's germline CDR1 is SGHNT and CDR2 YENEEA. This CDR3 reads CASSLSTGGTQYF. CDR3 coding DNA: TGTGCCAGCAGCTTATCAACAGGGGGCACGCAGTATTTT.

This clonotype was found a few times. The chain carries TRBV20-1 and TRBJ1-2, with TRBD1 as a possible D gene (5 bases). CDR3 length: 12 residues. Germline CDR1 is DFQATT and CDR2 is SNEGSKA (reference sequence). V gave up 6 bases and J gave up 8 bases, with 16 bases separating them. CDR3 coding DNA: TGCAGTGCAACCCTCGGGGCGGAGGGCTACACCTTC. Translation gives CSATLGAEGYTF.

This clonotype has more than one count but fewer than ten. The chain employs TRBV3-1 and TRBJ1-2; D is possibly TRBD1 (5 bases). The V end lost 0 bases, the J end lost 0 bases, and 11 bases lay between the germline ends. In germline, CDR1 is LGHDT, CDR2 YNNKEL (reference sequence). The CDR3 is 16 residues long. The chain's CDR3 is CASSQEPRDANYGYTF. The CDR3 DNA is TGTGCCAGCAGCCAAGAACCGCGGGACGCTAACTATGGCTACACCTTC.

V gene TRBV29-1 combines with J gene TRBJ1-2; D is perhaps TRBD1 (6 bases). Looked up from germline, CDR1 is SQVTM and CDR2 is ANQGSEA. CDR3 length: 14 residues. V lost 4 bases and J 0 bases, leaving 12 bases between the germline ends. The CDR3 DNA follows: TGCAGCGTTGGGGGGCGGAATTCTAACTATGGCTACACCTTC. Translated, it gives CSVGGRNSNYGYTF. Looking up the rest from reference TRBV29-1 and TRBJ1-2 gives the full variable domain: SAVISQKPSRDICQRGTSLTIQCQVDSQVTMMFWYRQQPGQSLTLIATANQGSEATYESGFVIDKFPISRPNLTFSTLTVSNMSPEDSSIYLCSVGGRNSNYGYTFGSGTRLTVV.

The table lists this clonotype with a few counts. The rearrangement links TRBV29-1 to TRBJ1-2; D is ambiguous. Trimming removed 5 bases from V and 6 bases from J, with 16 bases in between. Looked up from germline, CDR1 is SQVTM and CDR2 is ANQGSEA. The CDR3 contains 13 residues. The CDR3 DNA follows: TGCAGCGTTCTCCACCGTCAGGAAAATGGCTACACCTTC. Protein: CSVLHRQENGYTF.

V gene TRBV20-1 combines with J gene TRBJ2-1; 10 bases fit TRBD2. Germline V CDR1 and CDR2: DFQATT, SNEGSKA (reference sequence). The CDR3 is 19 residues long. V lost 2 bases, J lost 4 bases, and 17 bases stayed unmatched. CDR3 residues: CSARSGGLAGVGSYNEQFF. The CDR3, as DNA: TGCAGTGCTAGATCGGGGGGGCTAGCGGGAGTTGGGAGTTACAATGAGCAGTTCTTC.

The chain carries TRBV5-1 and TRBJ2-1; 10 positions match TRBD2. CDR1 is SGHRS and CDR2 is YFSETQ in the germline V gene. J lost 2 bases, V lost 0 bases, and 2 bases had no gene match. The CDR3 contains 16 residues. CDR3 protein: CASSLVLAGAYNEQFF. CDR3 nucleotide sequence: TGCGCCAGCAGCTTGGTTCTAGCGGGGGCCTACAATGAGCAGTTCTTC.